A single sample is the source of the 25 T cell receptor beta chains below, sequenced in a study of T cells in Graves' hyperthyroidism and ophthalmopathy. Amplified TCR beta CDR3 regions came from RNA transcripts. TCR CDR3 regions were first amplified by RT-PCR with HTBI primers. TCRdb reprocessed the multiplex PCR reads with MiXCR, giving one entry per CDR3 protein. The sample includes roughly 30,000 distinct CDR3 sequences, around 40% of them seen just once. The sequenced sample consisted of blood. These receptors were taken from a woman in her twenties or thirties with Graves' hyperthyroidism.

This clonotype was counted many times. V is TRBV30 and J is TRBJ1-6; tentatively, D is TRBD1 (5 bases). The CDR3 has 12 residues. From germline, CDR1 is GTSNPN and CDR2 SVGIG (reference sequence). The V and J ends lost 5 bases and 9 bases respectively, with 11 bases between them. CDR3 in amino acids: CAWGTWSSPLHF. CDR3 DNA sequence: TGTGCCTGGGGGACCTGGAGTTCACCCCTCCACTTT.

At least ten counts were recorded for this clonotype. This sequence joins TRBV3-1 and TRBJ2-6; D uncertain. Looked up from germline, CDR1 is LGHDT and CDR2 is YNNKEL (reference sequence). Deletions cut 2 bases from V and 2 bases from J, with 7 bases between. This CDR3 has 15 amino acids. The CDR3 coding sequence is TGTGCCAGCAGCCAAAGGGAACCTGGGGCCAACGTCCTGACTTTC. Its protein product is CASSQREPGANVLTF.

CDR3 residues: CASSLIRASGSAQYF. CDR3 in DNA: TGTGCCAGCAGCTTAATTCGGGCTAGCGGGAGTGCTCAGTACTTC. The chain carries TRBV7-9 and TRBJ2-7; 10 bases match TRBD2. The CDR3 consists of 15 residues. V was pared by 2 bases and J by 10 bases, with 11 bases of the junction left unmatched. Germline assignment: CDR1 SEHNR and CDR2 FQNEAQ (reference sequence).

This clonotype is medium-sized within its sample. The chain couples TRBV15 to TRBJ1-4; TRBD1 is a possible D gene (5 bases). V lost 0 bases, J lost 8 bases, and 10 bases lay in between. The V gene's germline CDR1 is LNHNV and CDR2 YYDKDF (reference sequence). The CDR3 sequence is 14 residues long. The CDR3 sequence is CATSRDAGEEKLFF. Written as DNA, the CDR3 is TGTGCCACCAGCAGAGATGCGGGGGAAGAAAAACTGTTTTTT. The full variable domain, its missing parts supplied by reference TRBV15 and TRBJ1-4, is DAMVIQNPRYQVTQFGKPVTLSCSQTLNHNVMYWYQQKSSQAPKLLFHYYDKDFNNEADTPDNFQSRRPNTSFCFLDIRSPGLGDTAMYLCATSRDAGEEKLFFGSGTQLSVL.

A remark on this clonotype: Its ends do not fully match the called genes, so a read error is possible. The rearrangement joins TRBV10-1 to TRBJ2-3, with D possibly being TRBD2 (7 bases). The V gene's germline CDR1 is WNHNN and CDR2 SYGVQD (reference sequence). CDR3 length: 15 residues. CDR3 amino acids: CVWSEGGRVSDTQYF. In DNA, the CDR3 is TGTGTCTGGAGTGAGGGGGGGAGGGTCTCAGATACGCAGTATTTT.

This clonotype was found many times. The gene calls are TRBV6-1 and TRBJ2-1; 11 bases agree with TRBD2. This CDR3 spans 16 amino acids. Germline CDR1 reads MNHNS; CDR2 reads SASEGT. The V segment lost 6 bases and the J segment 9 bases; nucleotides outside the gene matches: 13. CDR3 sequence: CASSASIAGGSGEQFF. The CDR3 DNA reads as TGTGCCAGCAGCGCTTCTATAGCGGGAGGGAGTGGTGAGCAGTTCTTC.

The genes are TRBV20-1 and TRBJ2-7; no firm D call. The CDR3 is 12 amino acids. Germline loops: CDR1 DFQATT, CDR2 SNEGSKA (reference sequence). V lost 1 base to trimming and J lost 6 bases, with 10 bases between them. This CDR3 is CSARVAAFEQYF. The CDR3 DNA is TGCAGTGCTAGAGTGGCGGCGTTCGAGCAGTACTTC.

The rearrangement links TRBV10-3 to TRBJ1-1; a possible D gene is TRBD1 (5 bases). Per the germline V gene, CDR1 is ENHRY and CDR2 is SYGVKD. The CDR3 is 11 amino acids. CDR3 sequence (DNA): TGTTCCCTTTTGGGGGACACTGAAGCTTTCTTT. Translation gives CSLLGDTEAFF.

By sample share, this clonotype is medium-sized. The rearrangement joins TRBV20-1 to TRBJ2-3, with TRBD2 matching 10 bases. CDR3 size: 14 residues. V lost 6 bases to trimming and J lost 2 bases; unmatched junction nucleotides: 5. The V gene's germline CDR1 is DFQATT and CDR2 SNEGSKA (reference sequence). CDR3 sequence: CSAIAGGYTDTQYF. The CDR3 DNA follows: TGCAGTGCAATAGCGGGAGGTTACACAGATACGCAGTATTTT.

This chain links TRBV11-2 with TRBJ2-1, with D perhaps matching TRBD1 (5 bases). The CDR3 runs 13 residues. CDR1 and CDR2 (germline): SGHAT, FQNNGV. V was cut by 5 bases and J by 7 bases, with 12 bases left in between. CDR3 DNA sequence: TGTGCCAGCAGCCACAAACGACAGAATGAGCAGTTCTTC. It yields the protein CASSHKRQNEQFF.

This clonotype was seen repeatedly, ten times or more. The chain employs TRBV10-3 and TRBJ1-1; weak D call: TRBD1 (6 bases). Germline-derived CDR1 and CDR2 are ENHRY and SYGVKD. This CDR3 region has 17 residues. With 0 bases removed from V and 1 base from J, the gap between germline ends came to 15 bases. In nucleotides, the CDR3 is TGTGCCATCAGTGAGTCGAGCAGGGGCGCGTGGAACACTGAAGCTTTCTTT. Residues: CAISESSRGAWNTEAFF.

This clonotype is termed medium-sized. CDR3 protein: CASRGGANLYNEQFF. The CDR3 nucleotides are TGTGCCAGTCGGGGAGGCGCCAACCTTTACAATGAGCAGTTCTTC. The chain recombines TRBV19 with TRBJ2-1; tentative D call: TRBD2 (6 bases). Germline CDR1 reads LNHDA; CDR2 reads SQIVND (reference sequence). The germline V and J ends were trimmed by 8 bases and 4 bases, with 18 bases remaining between them. This CDR3 has 15 residues.

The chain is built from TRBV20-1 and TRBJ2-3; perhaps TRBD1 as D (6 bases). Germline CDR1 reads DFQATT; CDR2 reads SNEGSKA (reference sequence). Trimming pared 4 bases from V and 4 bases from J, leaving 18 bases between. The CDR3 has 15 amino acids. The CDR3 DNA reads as TGCAGTGCTAACCACCCTAGGGGGAGCTCAGATACGCAGTATTTT. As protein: CSANHPRGSSDTQYF.

CDR3 amino acids: CSVLTGAGTDTQYF. In DNA form, the CDR3 reads TGCAGTGTGCTGACGGGAGCCGGCACAGATACGCAGTATTTT. The rearrangement links TRBV20-1 to TRBJ2-3; a possible D gene is TRBD2 (6 bases). V lost 7 bases and J lost 1, with 15 bases in between. The CDR3 covers 14 residues. Germline-derived CDR1 and CDR2 are DFQATT and SNEGSKA (reference sequence).

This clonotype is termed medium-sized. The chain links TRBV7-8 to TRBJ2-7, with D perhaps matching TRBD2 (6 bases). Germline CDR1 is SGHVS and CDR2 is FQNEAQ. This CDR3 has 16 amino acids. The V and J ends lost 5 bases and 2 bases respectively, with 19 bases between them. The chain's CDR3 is CASSAKYSGGAYEQYF. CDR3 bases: TGTGCCAGCAGCGCCAAATACAGCGGAGGGGCCTACGAGCAGTACTTC.

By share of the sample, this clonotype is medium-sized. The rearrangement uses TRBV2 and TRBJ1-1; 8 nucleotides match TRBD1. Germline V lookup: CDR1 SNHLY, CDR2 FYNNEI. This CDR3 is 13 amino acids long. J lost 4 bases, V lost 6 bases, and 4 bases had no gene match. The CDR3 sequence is CASSLDRVTEAFF. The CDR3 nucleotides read TGTGCCAGCAGCCTGGACAGGGTCACTGAAGCTTTCTTT.

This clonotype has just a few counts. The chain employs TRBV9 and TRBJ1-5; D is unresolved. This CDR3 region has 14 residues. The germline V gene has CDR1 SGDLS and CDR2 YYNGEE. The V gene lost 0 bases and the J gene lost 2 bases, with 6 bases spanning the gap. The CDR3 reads CASSVGEGNQPQHF. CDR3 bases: TGTGCCAGCAGCGTAGGAGAGGGCAATCAGCCCCAGCATTTT.

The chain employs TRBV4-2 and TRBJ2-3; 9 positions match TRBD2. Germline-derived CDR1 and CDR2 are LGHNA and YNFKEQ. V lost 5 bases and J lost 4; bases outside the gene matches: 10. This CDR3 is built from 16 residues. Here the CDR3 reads CASSKTSGQGADTQYF. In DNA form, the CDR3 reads TGTGCCAGCAGCAAAACTAGCGGGCAGGGCGCAGATACGCAGTATTTT.

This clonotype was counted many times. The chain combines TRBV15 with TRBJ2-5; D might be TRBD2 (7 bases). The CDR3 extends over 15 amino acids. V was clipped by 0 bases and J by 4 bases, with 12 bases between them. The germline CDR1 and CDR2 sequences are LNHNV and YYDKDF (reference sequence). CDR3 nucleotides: TGTGCCACCAGCAGAGATGTGGGAGGGGGAGAGACCCAGTACTTC. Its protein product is CATSRDVGGGETQYF.

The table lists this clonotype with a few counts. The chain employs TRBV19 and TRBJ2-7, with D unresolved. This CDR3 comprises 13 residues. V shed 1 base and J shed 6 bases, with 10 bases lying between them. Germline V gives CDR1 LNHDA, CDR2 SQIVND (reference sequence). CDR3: CASSIVGIGEQYF. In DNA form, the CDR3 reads TGTGCCAGTAGTATAGTTGGGATTGGCGAGCAGTACTTC.

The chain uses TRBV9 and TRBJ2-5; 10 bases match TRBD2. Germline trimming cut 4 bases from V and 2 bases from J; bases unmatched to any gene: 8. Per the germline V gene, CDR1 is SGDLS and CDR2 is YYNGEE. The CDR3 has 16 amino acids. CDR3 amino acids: CASSQGVTSGQETQYF. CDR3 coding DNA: TGTGCCAGCAGCCAAGGCGTGACTAGCGGGCAAGAGACCCAGTACTTC.

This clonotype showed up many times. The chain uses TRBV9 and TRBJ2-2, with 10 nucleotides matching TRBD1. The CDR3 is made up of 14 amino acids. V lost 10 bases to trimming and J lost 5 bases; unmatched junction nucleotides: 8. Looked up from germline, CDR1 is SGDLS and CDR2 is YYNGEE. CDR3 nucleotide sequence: TGTGCCGGCCGGGACAGGGGTACGACCGGGGAGCTGTTTTTT. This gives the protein CAGRDRGTTGELFF. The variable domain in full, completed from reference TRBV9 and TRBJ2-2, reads DSGVTQTPKHLITATGQRVTLRCSPRSGDLSVYWYQQSLDQGLQFLIQYYNGEERAKGNILERFSAQQFPDLHSELNLSSLELGDSALYFCAGRDRGTTGELFFGEGSRLTVL.

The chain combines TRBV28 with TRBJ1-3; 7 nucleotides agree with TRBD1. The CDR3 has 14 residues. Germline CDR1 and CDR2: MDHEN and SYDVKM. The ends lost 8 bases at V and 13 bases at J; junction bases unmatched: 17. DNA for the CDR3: TGTGCCAGCCTAGACAGGGTCTCTGGAAACGCTATATATTTT. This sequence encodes CASLDRVSGNAIYF.

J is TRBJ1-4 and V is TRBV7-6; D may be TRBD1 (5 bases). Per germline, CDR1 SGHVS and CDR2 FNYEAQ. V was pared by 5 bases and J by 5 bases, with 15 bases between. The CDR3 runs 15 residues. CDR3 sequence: CASSPPGPPNEKLFF. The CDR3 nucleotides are TGTGCCAGCAGCCCGCCGGGACCTCCAAATGAAAAACTGTTTTTT.

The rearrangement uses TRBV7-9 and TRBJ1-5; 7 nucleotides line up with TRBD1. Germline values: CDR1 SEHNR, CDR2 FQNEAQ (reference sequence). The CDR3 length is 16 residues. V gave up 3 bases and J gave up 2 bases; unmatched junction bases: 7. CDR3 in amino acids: CASSFSATGGNQPQHF. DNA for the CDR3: TGTGCCAGCAGCTTCAGTGCTACAGGGGGCAATCAGCCCCAGCATTTT.